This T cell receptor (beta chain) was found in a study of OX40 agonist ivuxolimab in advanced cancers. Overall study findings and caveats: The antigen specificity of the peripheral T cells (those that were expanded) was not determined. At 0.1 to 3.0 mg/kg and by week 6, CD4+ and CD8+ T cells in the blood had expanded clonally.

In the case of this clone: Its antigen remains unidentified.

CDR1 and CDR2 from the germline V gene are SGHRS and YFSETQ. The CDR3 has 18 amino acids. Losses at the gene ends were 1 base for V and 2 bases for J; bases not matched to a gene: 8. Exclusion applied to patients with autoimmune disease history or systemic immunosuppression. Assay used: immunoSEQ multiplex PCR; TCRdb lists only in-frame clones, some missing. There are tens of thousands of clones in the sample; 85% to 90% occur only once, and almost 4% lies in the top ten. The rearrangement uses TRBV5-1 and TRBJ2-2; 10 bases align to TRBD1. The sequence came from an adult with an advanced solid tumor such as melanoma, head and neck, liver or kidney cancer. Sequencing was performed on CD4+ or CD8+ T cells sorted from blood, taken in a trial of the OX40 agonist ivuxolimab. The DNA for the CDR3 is TGCGCCAGCAGCTTGCTACGGCTGACAGGGGGCAACACCGGGGAGCTGTTTTTT. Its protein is CASSLLRLTGGNTGELFF. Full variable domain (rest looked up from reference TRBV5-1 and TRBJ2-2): KAGVTQTPRYLIKTRGQQVTLSCSPISGHRSVSWYQQTPGQGLQFLFEYFSETQRNKGNFPGRFSGRQFSNSRSEMNVSTLELGDSALYLCASSLLRLTGGNTGELFFGEGSRLTVL.